A single sample is the source of the 29 T cell receptor beta chains below, sequenced in a study of blood T cell repertoires in COVID-19. Only in-frame clones appear in the TCRdb table, and some are missing; sequencing was by immunoSEQ multiplex PCR. This table holds more than 95,000 clones, roughly nine tenths found once. Sequenced material: peripheral blood. The receptors here all came from a human donor in a cohort sampled during active COVID-19.

This chain connects TRBV2 to TRBJ2-1; 11 bases are shared with TRBD2. From germline, CDR1 is SNHLY and CDR2 FYNNEI. The V segment lost 6 bases and the J segment 9 bases; nucleotides outside the gene matches: 10. This CDR3 has 15 amino acids. The CDR3 is CASSLRVAGGLEQFF. DNA for the CDR3: TGTGCCAGCAGCCTCCGGGTAGCGGGAGGGCTTGAGCAGTTCTTC. Together with reference TRBV2 and TRBJ2-1, the CDR3 gives the full variable domain: EPEVTQTPSHQVTQMGQEVILRCVPISNHLYFYWYRQILGQKVEFLVSFYNNEISEKSEIFDDQFSVERPDGSNFTLKIRSTKLEDSAMYFCASSLRVAGGLEQFFGPGTRLTVL.

V and J are TRBV12-5 and TRBJ1-1, with D maybe TRBD1 (6 bases). The CDR3 has 12 residues. The V end was cut by 6 bases, the J end by 4 bases, with 9 bases between. Germline assignment: CDR1 LGHNT and CDR2 FRNRAP. CDR3 bases: TGTGCTAGTGGCAGGGGATTCACTGAAGCTTTCTTT. Translating gives CASGRGFTEAFF.

This clone was counted ten times or more. The chain recombines TRBV28 with TRBJ1-5, with 9 bases identical to TRBD1. The CDR3 covers 15 residues. V shed 3 bases and J 5 bases; nucleotides not matched to a gene: 5. Germline assignment: CDR1 MDHEN and CDR2 SYDVKM. DNA for the CDR3: TGTGCCAGCAGTTTGGGGGGACAGGGTTATCAGCCCCAGCATTTT. Translating it yields CASSLGGQGYQPQHF.

CDR3 region: CASSVRTATRNTIYF. For the CDR3, the DNA is TGTGCCAGTAGTGTTCGGACAGCGACTAGAAACACCATATATTTT. The chain carries TRBV19 and TRBJ1-3; possibly TRBD1 for D (6 bases). This CDR3 region has 15 residues. Germline V CDR1 and CDR2: LNHDA, SQIVND (reference sequence). V lost 5 bases to trimming and J lost 5 bases, with 16 bases between them.

The rearrangement links TRBV21-1 to TRBJ2-5; TRBD2 reflects the table's D call only, with no check against the DNA. TRBV21-1 is recorded as a pseudogene. The CDR3 contains 16 residues. CDR3 residues: CASRREEAGAQETQYF. The DNA for the CDR3 is TGTGCCAGCAGAAGGGAGGAGGCCGGGGCGCAAGAGACCCAGTACTTC.

The gene calls are TRBV5-1 and TRBJ1-3, with 7 bases lining up with TRBD1. Germline V CDR1 and CDR2: SGHRS, YFSETQ. The CDR3 is made up of 16 amino acids. The V segment lost 4 bases and the J segment 3 bases; nucleotides outside the gene matches: 10. CDR3 sequence: CASSQGQPGGGNTIYF. In DNA, the CDR3 is TGCGCCAGCAGCCAGGGACAGCCTGGGGGTGGAAACACCATATATTTT.

This chain joins TRBV9 and TRBJ1-2; 10 bases are shared with TRBD1. Per the germline V gene, CDR1 is SGDLS and CDR2 is YYNGEE. Trimming removed 3 bases from V and 5 bases from J; junction bases left unmatched: 4. The CDR3 covers 14 residues. The CDR3 DNA follows: TGTGCCAGCAGCGGGGGGACAGGGGCTTATGGCTACACCTTC. Its translation: CASSGGTGAYGYTF.

The chain carries TRBV7-8 and TRBJ2-1, with D perhaps matching TRBD2 (6 bases). The germline V gene encodes CDR1 SGHVS and CDR2 FQNEAQ. V dropped 2 bases and J dropped 8 bases, with 10 bases sitting between them. The CDR3 runs 13 residues. The CDR3 sequence is CASSLTGSYEQFF. CDR3 nucleotides: TGTGCCAGCAGCTTAACCGGGAGCTATGAGCAGTTCTTC.

The V call is TRBV5-8, the J call TRBJ1-2, with 9 bases fitting TRBD1. CDR1 is SGHTS, CDR2 YDEGEE, per germline. The CDR3 is 14 residues long. V lost 6 bases and J lost 8; bases outside the gene matches: 11. For the CDR3, the DNA is TGTGCCAGCAAAGAGGACAGGGGTCCGTTAGGCTACACCTTC. It specifies CASKEDRGPLGYTF.

J is TRBJ2-7 and V is TRBV6-1; unclear D gene. Trimming took 2 bases from V and 4 from J, leaving 18 bases between them. The CDR3 has 16 residues. Germline CDR1 is MNHNS and CDR2 is SASEGT. CDR3 loop: CASSEWIAAEVYEQYF. CDR3 bases: TGTGCCAGCAGTGAATGGATCGCGGCCGAGGTATACGAGCAGTACTTC.

The V call is TRBV11-2, the J call TRBJ2-5, with TRBD2 as a possible D gene (6 bases). V was trimmed by 7 bases and J by 5 bases, leaving 26 bases between them. The CDR3 is 17 residues long. CDR1 is SGHAT, CDR2 FQNNGV, per germline. CDR3 sequence reads: CASTLNPGEVRAETQYF. The CDR3 bases are TGTGCCAGCACCCTCAACCCGGGGGAGGTTCGGGCTGAGACCCAGTACTTC.

The chain has TRBV15 and TRBJ2-4; D is perhaps TRBD1 (5 bases). This CDR3 has 15 amino acids. The V end was cut by 0 bases, the J end by 6 bases, with 12 bases between. In germline, CDR1 is LNHNV, CDR2 YYDKDF (reference sequence). The CDR3 loop is CATSRDRGRVNIQYF. The CDR3 region has the DNA TGTGCCACCAGCAGAGATCGAGGCAGGGTAAACATTCAGTACTTC. The full variable domain, in which reference TRBV15 and TRBJ2-4 provide the parts outside the CDR3, is DAMVIQNPRYQVTQFGKPVTLSCSQTLNHNVMYWYQQKSSQAPKLLFHYYDKDFNNEADTPDNFQSRRPNTSFCFLDIRSPGLGDTAMYLCATSRDRGRVNIQYFGAGTRLSVL.

The chain combines TRBV9 with TRBJ1-4; D might be TRBD1 (6 bases). This CDR3 has 16 amino acids. The germline V gene has CDR1 SGDLS and CDR2 YYNGEE. Trimming cost V 3 bases and J 4 bases, with 16 bases left between them. In DNA form, the CDR3 reads TGTGCCAGCAGCGCCCGTCCAGGGGAGATTAATGAAAAACTGTTTTTT. Its translation: CASSARPGEINEKLFF.

The V call is TRBV5-5, the J call TRBJ1-1, with D unresolved. The V end was cut by 1 base, the J end by 0 bases, with 10 bases between. The germline CDR1 and CDR2 sequences are SGHKS and YYEKEE (reference sequence). The CDR3 sequence is 15 residues long. CDR3 sequence: CASSLMGGMNTEAFF. Here the CDR3 DNA reads TGTGCCAGCAGCTTGATGGGAGGTATGAACACTGAAGCTTTCTTT.

Points on this clone: In the same sample, other DNA sequences code for this CDR3. The chain couples TRBV3-1 (or the pseudogene TRBV3-2) to TRBJ1-1, with D unresolved. The germline V and J ends were trimmed by 3 bases and 2 bases, with 10 bases remaining between them. The germline gives CDR1 LGHDT, CDR2 YNNKEL (reference sequence). The CDR3 has 14 amino acids. CDR3 bases: TGTGCCAGCAGCCAGGTTGCAGGAAACACTGAAGCTTTCTTT. The encoded protein is CASSQVAGNTEAFF.

The V call is TRBV11-2, the J call TRBJ2-2, with TRBD1 as a possible D gene (6 bases). Trimming took off 3 bases at V and 4 bases at J, with 12 bases between the two ends. Germline V gene sequence: CDR1 SGHAT, CDR2 FQNNGV. This CDR3 contains 15 residues. CDR3 sequence: CASSFRDIATGELFF. The CDR3 DNA reads as TGTGCCAGCAGCTTCCGGGACATAGCCACCGGGGAGCTGTTTTTT.

The chain recombines TRBV11-2 with TRBJ2-7; the match to TRBD2 covers 10 bases. The V segment lost 5 bases and the J segment 7 bases; nucleotides outside the gene matches: 11. This CDR3 has 15 residues. Germline assignment: CDR1 SGHAT and CDR2 FQNNGV. CDR3 residues: CASSPGLAAPREQYF. Here the CDR3 DNA reads TGTGCCAGCAGCCCCGGACTAGCGGCCCCCCGGGAGCAGTACTTC. The full variable domain, its missing parts supplied by reference TRBV11-2 and TRBJ2-7, is EAGVAQSPRYKIIEKRQSVAFWCNPISGHATLYWYQQILGQGPKLLIQFQNNGVVDDSQLPKDRFSAERLKGVDSTLKIQPAKLEDSAVYLCASSPGLAAPREQYFGPGTRLTVT.

The chain couples TRBV20-1 to TRBJ2-3, with D possibly being TRBD1 (5 bases). In germline, CDR1 is DFQATT, CDR2 SNEGSKA (reference sequence). The CDR3 consists of 14 residues. V lost 3 bases, J lost 1 base, and 11 bases lay in between. CDR3 sequence reads: CSASKGRGTDTQYF. The CDR3 region has the DNA TGCAGTGCTAGTAAGGGGCGCGGCACAGATACGCAGTATTTT.

V is TRBV5-5 and J is TRBJ2-3; 8 bases fit TRBD2. The germline gives CDR1 SGHKS, CDR2 YYEKEE (reference sequence). V shed 0 bases, J shed 1 base, and the junction held 7 bases outside the gene matches. The CDR3 extends over 17 amino acids. This chain's CDR3 is CASSLGRGGLGTDTQYF. CDR3 nucleotide sequence: TGTGCCAGCAGCTTGGGGCGCGGGGGGCTGGGCACAGATACGCAGTATTTT.

The chain couples TRBV28 to TRBJ2-3, with D possibly matching TRBD1 (6 bases). The germline V gene has CDR1 MDHEN and CDR2 SYDVKM. The CDR3 runs 13 residues. V was pared by 7 bases and J by 15 bases, with 23 bases between. CDR3 in amino acids: CASNAGQYLWSYF. The CDR3 region has the DNA TGTGCCAGCAATGCCGGACAGTATCTCTGGAGCTATTTT.

CDR3 nucleotides: TGTGCCAGCAGCTTGGAGGGGATCAATCAGCCCCAGCATTTT. Translation: CASSLEGINQPQHF. The genes are TRBV5-6 and TRBJ1-5; D is possibly TRBD1 (5 bases). Germline V CDR1 and CDR2: SGHDT, YYEEEE. The CDR3 is made up of 14 amino acids. V was cut by 0 bases and J by 3 bases, with 7 bases left in between.

The chain uses TRBV5-6 and TRBJ2-3; TRBD2 is a possible D gene (7 bases). Trimming removed 0 bases from V and 5 bases from J, with 19 bases in between. Per germline, CDR1 SGHDT and CDR2 YYEEEE. The CDR3 is made up of 17 amino acids. CDR3 loop: CASSLASGGNFEDTQYF. Written as DNA, the CDR3 is TGTGCCAGCAGCTTGGCCTCGGGGGGCAATTTCGAAGATACGCAGTATTTT.

The genes are TRBV5-5 and TRBJ2-7; weak D call: TRBD1 (6 bases). V lost 2 bases to trimming and J lost 4 bases, with 16 bases between them. Germline CDR1 SGHKS, CDR2 YYEKEE (reference sequence). This CDR3 spans 15 amino acids. The CDR3 DNA is TGTGCCAGCAGCTTTGCCCTGGGGGCCAGGTACGAGCAGTACTTC. Its translation: CASSFALGARYEQYF.

This clone has just one count. V is TRBV28 and J is TRBJ2-1; 8 nucleotides line up with TRBD1. The CDR3 runs 16 residues. Per the germline V gene, CDR1 is MDHEN and CDR2 is SYDVKM. V lost 5 bases, J lost 2 bases, and 8 bases stayed unmatched. CDR3: CASSKYGQGTYNEQFF. The CDR3 coding sequence is TGTGCCAGCAGTAAATACGGACAGGGAACCTACAATGAGCAGTTCTTC.

This clone showed up many times. V gene TRBV5-6 combines with J gene TRBJ1-6, with D possibly matching TRBD1 (5 bases). Trimming removed 1 base at V and 6 bases at J, with 14 bases between. Germline V lookup: CDR1 SGHDT, CDR2 YYEEEE. The CDR3 extends over 16 amino acids. Here the CDR3 DNA reads TGTGCCAGCAGCTTGCCCGGGGGGAGCTCTAATTCACCCCTCCACTTT. This codes for CASSLPGGSSNSPLHF.

The chain has TRBV10-3 and TRBJ2-5, with TRBD2 identical over 11 bases. Germline V gives CDR1 ENHRY, CDR2 SYGVKD. The CDR3 is 15 residues long. J gave up 2 bases and V 2 bases, and 1 base lay outside the gene matches. In DNA form, the CDR3 reads TGTGCCATCAGTGAGGCTAGCGGGGGGCAAGAGACCCAGTACTTC. This gives the protein CAISEASGGQETQYF.

This clone was counted once. The chain employs TRBV2 and TRBJ2-7, with D unresolved. V was cut by 3 bases and J by 2 bases, with 8 bases left in between. This CDR3 has 13 amino acids. Germline CDR1 SNHLY, CDR2 FYNNEI. The CDR3 is CASSEGRAYEQYF. The CDR3 DNA reads as TGTGCCAGCAGTGAGGGCAGAGCCTACGAGCAGTACTTC.

This chain connects TRBV6-5 to TRBJ1-1, with 8 bases aligning to TRBD1. The germline V gene has CDR1 MNHEY and CDR2 SVGAGI. The junction had 7 bases not matched to a gene; V was cut back by 6 bases and J by 1 base. This CDR3 is 15 amino acids long. The CDR3 region has the DNA TGTGCCAGCAGCCTACGAGACAGGGGGAACACTGAAGCTTTCTTT. Translation: CASSLRDRGNTEAFF.

The genes are TRBV28 and TRBJ1-6; D possibly corresponds to TRBD1 (6 bases). Deletions cut 7 bases from V and 9 bases from J, with 19 bases between. Looked up from germline, CDR1 is MDHEN and CDR2 is SYDVKM. This CDR3 is 15 amino acids long. The CDR3 DNA is TGTGCCAGCATCCTGCGACAGGCGGATAGTTCACCCCTCCACTTT. Translation: CASILRQADSSPLHF.